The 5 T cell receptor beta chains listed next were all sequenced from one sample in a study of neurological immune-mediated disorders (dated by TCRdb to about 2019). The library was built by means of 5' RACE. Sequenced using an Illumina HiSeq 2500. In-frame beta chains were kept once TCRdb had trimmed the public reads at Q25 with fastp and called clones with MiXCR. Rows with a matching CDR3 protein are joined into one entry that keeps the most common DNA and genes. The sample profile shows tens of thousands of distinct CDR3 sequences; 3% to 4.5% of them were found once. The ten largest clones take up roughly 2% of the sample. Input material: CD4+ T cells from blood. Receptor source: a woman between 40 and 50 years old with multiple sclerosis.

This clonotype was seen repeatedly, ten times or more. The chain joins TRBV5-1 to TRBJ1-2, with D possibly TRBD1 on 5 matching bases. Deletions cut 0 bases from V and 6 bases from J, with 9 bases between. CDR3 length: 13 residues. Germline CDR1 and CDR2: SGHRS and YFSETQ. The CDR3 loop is CASSLVVGHGYTF. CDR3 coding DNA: TGCGCCAGCAGCTTGGTAGTGGGGCATGGCTACACCTTC.

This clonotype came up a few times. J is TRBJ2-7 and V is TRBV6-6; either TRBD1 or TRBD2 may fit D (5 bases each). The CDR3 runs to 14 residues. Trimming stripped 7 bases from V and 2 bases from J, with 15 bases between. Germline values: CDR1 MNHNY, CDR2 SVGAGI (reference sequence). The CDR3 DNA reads TGTGCCAGCACCTTTACTGTGGGGGCCTACGAGCAGTACTTC. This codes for CASTFTVGAYEQYF.

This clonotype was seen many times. The CDR3 region is CASSLYGEVTEAFF. In DNA form, the CDR3 reads TGCGCCAGCAGCTTGTATGGGGAAGTCACTGAAGCTTTCTTT. This chain joins TRBV5-1 and TRBJ1-1; no clear D gene. The CDR3 consists of 14 residues. Germline CDR1 reads SGHRS; CDR2 reads YFSETQ. The V gene lost 1 base and the J gene lost 4 bases, with 11 bases spanning the gap.

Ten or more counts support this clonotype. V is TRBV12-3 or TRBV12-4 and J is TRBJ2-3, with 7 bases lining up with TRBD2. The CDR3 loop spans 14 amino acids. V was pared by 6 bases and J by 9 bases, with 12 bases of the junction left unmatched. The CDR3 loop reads CASSRTDDGGTQYF. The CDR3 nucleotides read TGTGCCAGCAGCCGTACGGACGACGGGGGGACGCAGTATTTT.

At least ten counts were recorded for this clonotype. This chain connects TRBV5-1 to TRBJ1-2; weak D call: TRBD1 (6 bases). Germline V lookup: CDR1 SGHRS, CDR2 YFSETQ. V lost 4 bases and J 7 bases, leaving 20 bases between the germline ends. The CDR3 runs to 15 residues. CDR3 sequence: CASSTRPGDIAGYTF. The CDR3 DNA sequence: TGCGCCAGCAGCACGAGGCCAGGGGATATTGCTGGCTACACCTTC.